A single sample is the source of the 8 T cell receptor beta chains below, sequenced in a study of T cell responses to AZD1222 COVID-19 vaccine. Assay: immunoSEQ multiplex PCR; the TCRdb copy retains only in-frame clones and omits some. The data show around 150,000 clones, more than 85% seen once. Sequencing was performed on peripheral blood, taken 28 days after the second AZD1222 dose. The receptor set was obtained from an adult who received the AZD1222 COVID-19 vaccine.

V and J are TRBV30 and TRBJ1-1; D not resolved. The CDR3 runs to 13 residues. The germline gives CDR1 GTSNPN, CDR2 SVGIG (reference sequence). V lost 0 bases and J lost 1, with 6 bases in between. The CDR3 region has the DNA TGTGCCTGGAGTGTTTGGGGGAACACTGAAGCTTTCTTT. It is translated as CAWSVWGNTEAFF.

V is TRBV18 and J is TRBJ2-2; perhaps TRBD2 as D (5 bases). The V gene's germline CDR1 is KGHSH and CDR2 LQKENI. The CDR3 is made up of 16 amino acids. Trimming stripped 2 bases from V and 5 bases from J, with 15 bases between. For the CDR3, the DNA is TGTGCCAGCTCACCAAACCTCGAGACGGGGACCGGGGAGCTGTTTTTT. This sequence encodes CASSPNLETGTGELFF. The whole variable domain, filled in from reference TRBV18 and TRBJ2-2, reads NAGVMQNPRHLVRRRGQEARLRCSPMKGHSHVYWYRQLPEEGLKFMVYLQKENIIDESGMPKERFSAEFPKEGPSILRIQQVVRGDSAAYFCASSPNLETGTGELFFGEGSRLTVL.

J is TRBJ2-3 and V is TRBV28; 10 bases agree with TRBD2. J lost 3 bases, V lost 2 bases, and 17 bases had no gene match. The CDR3 is made up of 20 amino acids. Germline assignment: CDR1 MDHEN and CDR2 SYDVKM. The CDR3: CASSLIASGRGSPGTDTQYF. The CDR3 DNA reads TGTGCCAGCAGTTTAATCGCTAGCGGGAGAGGAAGCCCCGGGACAGATACGCAGTATTTT.

The chain combines TRBV7-8 with TRBJ1-2, with D uncertain. This CDR3 is built from 14 residues. Trimming removed 2 bases at V and 0 bases at J, with 7 bases between. Looked up from germline, CDR1 is SGHVS and CDR2 is FQNEAQ. CDR3 region: CASSLFLPNYGYTF. The CDR3 DNA is TGTGCCAGCAGCTTATTCCTGCCTAACTATGGCTACACCTTC.

The chain employs TRBV6-2 or TRBV6-3 and TRBJ2-1; 10 nucleotides agree with TRBD2. V shed 2 bases, J shed 0 bases, and the junction held 13 bases outside the gene matches. The length of the CDR3 is 20 residues. Germline V gene data show CDR1 as MNHEY and CDR2 as SVGEGT. The CDR3 DNA is TGTGCCAGCAGTTACCCCAGTAGCGGGAGGACTTGGGGCTCCTACAATGAGCAGTTCTTC. Amino acids: CASSYPSSGRTWGSYNEQFF.

The chain joins TRBV9 to TRBJ2-7; D unresolved. Germline lookup yields CDR1 SGDLS and CDR2 YYNGEE. V dropped 0 bases and J dropped 0 bases, with 10 bases sitting between them. The CDR3 has 15 residues. This CDR3 reads CASSVDDTSSYEQYF. CDR3 nucleotide sequence: TGTGCCAGCAGCGTAGATGACACGAGCTCCTACGAGCAGTACTTC.

The chain couples TRBV28 to TRBJ1-6; TRBD1 aligns across 8 bases. The germline V gene has CDR1 MDHEN and CDR2 SYDVKM. This CDR3 is built from 15 residues. Trimming cost V 8 bases and J 0 bases; bases outside gene matches: 3. This CDR3 is CASAGQGSYNSPLHF. The DNA of the CDR3 is TGTGCCAGCGCAGGACAGGGCTCCTATAATTCACCCCTCCACTTT. The whole variable domain, filled in from reference TRBV28 and TRBJ1-6, reads DVKVTQSSRYLVKRTGEKVFLECVQDMDHENMFWYRQDPGLGLRLIYFSYDVKMKEKGDIPEGYSVSREKKERFSLILESASTNQTSMYLCASAGQGSYNSPLHFGNGTRLTVT.

J is TRBJ1-5 and V is TRBV12-3 or TRBV12-4; D gene unclear. The CDR3 covers 11 residues. Trimming took off 5 bases at V and 6 bases at J, with 5 bases between the two ends. The CDR3 DNA sequence: TGTGCCAGCAGTATGGGTCAGCCCCAGCATTTT. Its protein product is CASSMGQPQHF.